The entry that follows covers one T cell receptor beta chain sequence. The data belong to a study of blood T cell repertoires in COVID-19. Study information: Whether acute or convalescent, the COVID-19 samples came from the United States, Italy and Spain. The cDNA or gDNA used as material had been derived from T cells, B-cell-depleted T cells, or PBMCs.

The CDR3 spans 13 residues. Trimming removed 8 bases at V and 8 bases at J, with 18 bases between. In germline, CDR1 is PRHDT, CDR2 FYEKMQ (reference sequence). Profiling relied on immunoSEQ multiplex PCR, and the TCRdb table lists in-frame clones only, not all of them. The repertoire consists of 300,000 to 350,000 clones, with around 89% occurring once and the leading ten covering 3.5% to 4.5%. This clonotype was obtained from a woman aged 18-30 years with acute COVID-19. The chain is built from TRBV13 and TRBJ1-2; possible D gene TRBD1, 5 bases. Sequencing used PBMCs or T cells enriched from blood (not recorded which). The chain's CDR3 is CASSSGGLRGYTF. Here the CDR3 DNA reads TGTGCCAGCTCCTCGGGGGGTTTGAGGGGCTACACCTTC.